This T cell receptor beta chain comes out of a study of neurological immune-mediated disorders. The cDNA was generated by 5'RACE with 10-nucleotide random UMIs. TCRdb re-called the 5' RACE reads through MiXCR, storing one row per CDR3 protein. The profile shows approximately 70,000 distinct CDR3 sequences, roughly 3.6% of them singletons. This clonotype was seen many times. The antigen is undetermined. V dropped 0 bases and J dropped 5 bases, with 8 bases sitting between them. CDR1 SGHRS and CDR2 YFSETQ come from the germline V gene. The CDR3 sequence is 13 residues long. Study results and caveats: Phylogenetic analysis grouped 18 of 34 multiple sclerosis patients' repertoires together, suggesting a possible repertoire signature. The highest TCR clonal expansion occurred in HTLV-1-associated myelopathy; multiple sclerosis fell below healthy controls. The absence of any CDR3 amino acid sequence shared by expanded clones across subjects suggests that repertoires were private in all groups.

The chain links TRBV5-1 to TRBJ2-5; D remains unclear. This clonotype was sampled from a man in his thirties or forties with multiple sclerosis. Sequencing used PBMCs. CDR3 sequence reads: CASSLDRDETQYF. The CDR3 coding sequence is TGCGCCAGCAGCTTGGATAGGGATGAGACCCAGTACTTC.